This T cell receptor beta chain was documented in a study of blood T cell repertoires in COVID-19. This CDR3 contains 16 residues. Germline V lookup: CDR1 SGDLS, CDR2 YYNGEE. Trimming took off 3 bases at V and 3 bases at J, with 17 bases between the two ends. In the original analysis: By means of reference gene primer amplification, nucleated cell counts were estimated. Produced via immunoSEQ multiplex PCR; TCRdb's table is partial and in-frame only. That table supplies the V and J calls and clone size; D and trimming were determined from the DNA. The sample has 14,000 or so clones; roughly 83% are singletons.

Sequencing input: peripheral blood. The gene calls are TRBV9 and TRBJ2-3; possibly TRBD2 for D (6 bases). The receptor's source is a man in his forties or fifties with active or convalescent COVID-19. CDR3 DNA: TGTGCCAGCAGCGGCCAAGGAGGGCTTTCAACAGATACGCAGTATTTT. Translating gives CASSGQGGLSTDTQYF.